The 30 T cell receptor beta chains below come from one sample, sequenced in a study of blood T cell repertoires in COVID-19. TCRdb's table, derived via immunoSEQ multiplex PCR, lists solely in-frame clones and lacks some. The data show about 280,000 clones, roughly nine tenths seen once. The sequenced sample was PBMCs or T cells enriched from blood (not recorded which). These receptors came from a woman aged 55-69 years who had recovered from COVID-19.

The chain joins TRBV27 to TRBJ1-2; D gene ambiguous. V gave up 6 bases and J gave up 8 bases, with 16 bases separating them. The germline V gene has CDR1 MNHEY and CDR2 SMNVEV (reference sequence). This CDR3 spans 13 amino acids. The CDR3: CASSFTGWRGYTF. The CDR3 DNA follows: TGTGCCAGCAGCTTCACGGGTTGGAGAGGCTACACCTTC.

The V gene is TRBV27, the J gene TRBJ2-7; D possibly corresponds to TRBD2 (6 bases). The CDR3 sequence is 13 residues long. CDR1 and CDR2 from the germline V gene are MNHEY and SMNVEV (reference sequence). Between the trimmed V and J ends, which lost 6 bases and 5 bases, there was a span of 14 bases. CDR3 region: CASRRLGPHEQYF. The CDR3 DNA follows: TGTGCCAGCAGGAGACTAGGCCCGCACGAGCAGTACTTC.

This clone is a singleton in its sample. The chain employs TRBV10-2 and TRBJ2-1, with 9 nucleotides matching TRBD2. The ends lost 0 bases at V and 8 bases at J; junction bases unmatched: 8. This CDR3 spans 16 amino acids. Germline loops: CDR1 WSHSY, CDR2 SAAADI. The CDR3 spells CASSESTSGLIDEQFF. In nucleotides, the CDR3 is TGCGCCAGCAGTGAGTCAACTAGCGGGCTGATAGATGAGCAGTTCTTC.

The chain couples TRBV28 to TRBJ2-7, with D perhaps matching TRBD1 (6 bases). V dropped 2 bases and J dropped 3 bases, with 11 bases sitting between them. The CDR3 is 14 residues long. CDR1 and CDR2 from the germline V gene are MDHEN and SYDVKM. The CDR3 DNA sequence: TGTGCCAGCAGTTTAAGACAGGCGGACTACGAGCAGTACTTC. Its protein product is CASSLRQADYEQYF. Drawing the rest from reference TRBV28 and TRBJ2-7, the complete variable domain is DVKVTQSSRYLVKRTGEKVFLECVQDMDHENMFWYRQDPGLGLRLIYFSYDVKMKEKGDIPEGYSVSREKKERFSLILESASTNQTSMYLCASSLRQADYEQYFGPGTRLTVT.

The chain couples TRBV7-9 to TRBJ1-2; maybe TRBD1 (6 bases). V gave up 3 bases and J gave up 8 bases, with 13 bases separating them. Germline V gene lookup returns CDR1 SEHNR and CDR2 FQNEAQ (reference sequence). This CDR3 spans 13 amino acids. DNA of the CDR3: TGTGCCAGCAGCTTGGGGGCGCAAATGGGCTACACCTTC. It translates to CASSLGAQMGYTF. Full variable domain (missing parts from reference TRBV7-9 and TRBJ1-2): DTGVSQNPRHKITKRGQNVTFRCDPISEHNRLYWYRQTLGQGPEFLTYFQNEAQLEKSRLLSDRFSAERPKGSFSTLEIQRTEQGDSAMYLCASSLGAQMGYTFGSGTRLTVV.

This clone is a singleton in its sample. V is TRBV30 and J is TRBJ1-3, with a weak D call TRBD1 (5 bases). The germline CDR1 and CDR2 sequences are GTSNPN and SVGIG (reference sequence). The CDR3 contains 13 residues. Trimming took 2 bases from V and 3 from J, leaving 8 bases between them. The CDR3 sequence is CAWSRGDGNTIYF. CDR3 nucleotide sequence: TGTGCCTGGAGTCGGGGGGATGGAAACACCATATATTTT.

The chain has TRBV13 and TRBJ1-1; D not certain. There are 12 residues in the CDR3. Germline-derived CDR1 and CDR2 are PRHDT and FYEKMQ (reference sequence). V lost 6 bases, J lost 6 bases, and 11 bases lay in between. CDR3 residues: CASRSGVPEAFF. Written as DNA, the CDR3 is TGTGCCAGCAGATCAGGCGTCCCTGAAGCTTTCTTT. Filled out from reference TRBV13 and TRBJ1-1, the complete variable domain reads AAGVIQSPRHLIKEKRETATLKCYPIPRHDTVYWYQQGPGQDPQFLISFYEKMQSDKGSIPDRFSAQQFSDYHSELNMSSLELGDSALYFCASRSGVPEAFFGQGTRLTVV.

The chain is built from TRBV10-1 and TRBJ2-7; perhaps TRBD1 as D (5 bases). The CDR3 has 11 amino acids. Trimming pared 8 bases from V and 4 bases from J, leaving 9 bases between. Germline V gene data show CDR1 as WNHNN and CDR2 as SYGVQD (reference sequence). CDR3 nucleotide sequence: TGCGCCAGCGGAGACAGTTACGAGCAGTACTTC. Residues: CASGDSYEQYF.

V is TRBV5-1 and J is TRBJ1-6; D gene uncertain. This CDR3 region has 14 residues. V dropped 0 bases and J dropped 10 bases, with 11 bases sitting between them. The germline V gene has CDR1 SGHRS and CDR2 YFSETQ. In DNA, the CDR3 is TGCGCCAGCAGCTTGGGGCAGGCGGGGTCACCCCTCCACTTT. Amino acid sequence: CASSLGQAGSPLHF. The full variable domain, in which reference TRBV5-1 and TRBJ1-6 provide the parts outside the CDR3, is KAGVTQTPRYLIKTRGQQVTLSCSPISGHRSVSWYQQTPGQGLQFLFEYFSETQRNKGNFPGRFSGRQFSNSRSEMNVSTLELGDSALYLCASSLGQAGSPLHFGNGTRLTVT.

The V and J genes are TRBV6-4 and TRBJ1-1; unclear D gene. V dropped 9 bases and J dropped 4 bases, with 21 bases sitting between them. There are 15 residues in the CDR3. Germline CDR1 reads MRHNA; CDR2 reads SNTAGT. In nucleotides, the CDR3 is TGTGCCAGATTGTGGCCCAGGATGTGGGTCACTGAAGCTTTCTTT. Encoded protein: CARLWPRMWVTEAFF.

The chain uses TRBV27 and TRBJ2-1; D is perhaps TRBD1 (7 bases). Between the trimmed V and J ends, which lost 2 bases and 9 bases, there was a span of 11 bases. The germline V gene has CDR1 MNHEY and CDR2 SMNVEV (reference sequence). This CDR3 has 13 amino acids. CDR3 DNA: TGTGCCAGCAGTTTACGTCAGGGGGGTGAGCAGTTCTTC. Translation gives CASSLRQGGEQFF.

V and J are TRBV5-1 and TRBJ2-1; possible D gene TRBD1, 6 bases. Trimming took 0 bases from V and 7 from J, leaving 11 bases between them. Germline V gene sequence: CDR1 SGHRS, CDR2 YFSETQ. The CDR3 runs to 14 residues. The CDR3 DNA reads as TGCGCCAGCAGCTTGGCGTCCCAGGGGAATGAGCAGTTCTTC. Protein: CASSLASQGNEQFF.

Only one count was recorded for this clone. This specimen includes other DNA sequences encoding the same CDR3. The DNA for the CDR3 is TGTGCCAGCAGTTCCCCAGGGACTGGAAACACCATATATTTT. It yields the protein CASSSPGTGNTIYF. This chain connects TRBV27 to TRBJ1-3; tentatively, D is TRBD1 (5 bases). CDR3 length equals 14 residues. The V gene's germline CDR1 is MNHEY and CDR2 SMNVEV (reference sequence). The V and J ends lost 4 bases and 2 bases respectively, with 9 bases between them.

This clone was observed a few times. This rearrangement joins TRBV3-1 (or the pseudogene TRBV3-2) to TRBJ2-1, with 8 bases that match TRBD2. V gave up 3 bases and J gave up 6 bases; unmatched junction bases: 4. The CDR3 has 14 amino acids. Germline-derived CDR1 and CDR2 are LGHDT and YNNKEL (reference sequence). The CDR3 here is CASSQGLEVNEQFF. As DNA, the CDR3 is TGTGCCAGCAGCCAGGGACTAGAGGTCAATGAGCAGTTCTTC.

The CDR3 is CASSVSPGWTDTQYF. In nucleotides, the CDR3 is TGTGCCAGCAGCGTAAGTCCAGGGTGGACAGATACGCAGTATTTT. The chain recombines TRBV9 with TRBJ2-3; tentatively, D is TRBD1 (5 bases). This CDR3 comprises 15 residues. V shed 1 base and J shed 3 bases, with 12 bases lying between them. Germline V gene sequence: CDR1 SGDLS, CDR2 YYNGEE.

V is TRBV13 and J is TRBJ1-4; D is uncertain. The CDR3 spans 15 residues. Per the germline V gene, CDR1 is PRHDT and CDR2 is FYEKMQ (reference sequence). The V end lost 0 bases, the J end lost 5 bases, and 10 bases lay between the germline ends. This chain's CDR3 is CASSLGTGRNEKLFF. The CDR3 coding sequence is TGTGCCAGCAGCTTAGGTACGGGAAGGAATGAAAAACTGTTTTTT.

The CDR3 spells CASSPDSGGAFF. For the CDR3, the DNA is TGTGCCAGCTCACCAGATTCAGGGGGAGCTTTCTTT. The chain has TRBV18 and TRBJ1-1, with TRBD1 matching over 7 bases. In germline, CDR1 is KGHSH, CDR2 LQKENI. V was clipped by 2 bases and J by 10 bases; unmatched bases: 4. CDR3 length equals 12 residues.

V usage is TRBV4-1 and J usage is TRBJ1-1; 7 nucleotides line up with TRBD1. J gave up 7 bases and V 0 bases, and 8 bases lay outside the gene matches. Germline values: CDR1 MGHRA, CDR2 YSYEKL. This CDR3 region has 15 residues. Written as DNA, the CDR3 is TGCGCCAGCAGCCAAGACAGGGGGATTTTAGGTGAAGCTTTCTTT. Protein: CASSQDRGILGEAFF.

The V call is TRBV7-2, the J call TRBJ2-3; D might be TRBD2 (6 bases). V lost 5 bases and J 4 bases, leaving 16 bases between the germline ends. Germline CDR1 reads SGHTA; CDR2 reads FQGNSA. CDR3 length: 15 residues. CDR3 residues: CASSARDSRPDTQYF. The CDR3, as DNA: TGTGCCAGCAGCGCCCGGGACTCACGGCCAGATACGCAGTATTTT.

The genes are TRBV2 and TRBJ1-5, with D perhaps TRBD1 (5 bases). This CDR3 has 15 residues. Trimming took 3 bases from V and 9 from J, leaving 18 bases between them. In germline, CDR1 is SNHLY, CDR2 FYNNEI. CDR3 in DNA: TGTGCCAGCAGTGAGGTTGGCACAGGAAAATGGCCCCAGCATTTT. Protein: CASSEVGTGKWPQHF.

This clone was counted between two and nine times. V and J are TRBV28 and TRBJ1-1; D is undetermined. Trimming shortened V by 6 bases and J by 0 bases, and 8 bases separated the two germline ends. This CDR3 contains 13 residues. Germline V gene lookup returns CDR1 MDHEN and CDR2 SYDVKM. CDR3: CASRLTMNTEAFF. DNA of the CDR3: TGTGCCAGCAGACTGACTATGAACACTGAAGCTTTCTTT.

The chain has TRBV5-1 and TRBJ2-3, with no clear D. V was clipped by 7 bases and J by 2 bases, with 8 bases between them. CDR3 length: 12 residues. Germline-derived CDR1 and CDR2 are SGHRS and YFSETQ. The DNA of the CDR3 is TGCGCCAGCGCGGCTAACACAGATACGCAGTATTTT. It specifies CASAANTDTQYF.

This clone has a single count. The chain couples TRBV6-5 to TRBJ2-2, with D possibly TRBD2 on 5 matching bases. V lost 6 bases and J lost 4, with 6 bases in between. CDR1 is MNHEY and CDR2 is SVGAGI in the germline V gene. The CDR3 runs to 12 residues. The CDR3 DNA sequence: TGTGCCAGCAGGGACTTCACCGGGGAGCTGTTTTTT. Translated: CASRDFTGELFF.

The chain recombines TRBV7-9 with TRBJ2-2; D not resolved. Germline values: CDR1 SEHNR, CDR2 FQNEAQ (reference sequence). The length of the CDR3 is 14 residues. V was shortened by 1 base and J by 4 bases, with 7 bases between the two germline ends. This CDR3 reads CASSLGSGTGELFF. Here the CDR3 DNA reads TGTGCCAGCAGCTTAGGATCGGGCACCGGGGAGCTGTTTTTT. The full variable domain, completed using reference TRBV7-9 and TRBJ2-2, is DTGVSQNPRHKITKRGQNVTFRCDPISEHNRLYWYRQTLGQGPEFLTYFQNEAQLEKSRLLSDRFSAERPKGSFSTLEIQRTEQGDSAMYLCASSLGSGTGELFFGEGSRLTVL.

The CDR3 sequence is CASSDSYDPRSPLHF. The CDR3, as DNA: TGTGCCAGCAGTGACTCGTATGACCCCAGGTCACCCCTCCACTTT. J is TRBJ1-6 and V is TRBV6-4, with unresolved D. Trimming took 0 bases from V and 10 from J, leaving 13 bases between them. The germline V gene has CDR1 MRHNA and CDR2 SNTAGT. This CDR3 has 15 residues.

J is TRBJ1-4 and V is TRBV29-1; 9 bases agree with TRBD1. The CDR3 loop spans 14 amino acids. V was pared by 6 bases and J by 5 bases, with 7 bases of the junction left unmatched. CDR1 and CDR2 (germline): SQVTM, ANQGSEA. CDR3 amino acids: CSVDPGTGNEKLFF. CDR3 bases: TGCAGCGTGGACCCTGGGACAGGGAATGAAAAACTGTTTTTT.

The chain employs TRBV28 and TRBJ1-1, with TRBD1 matching 7 bases. In germline, CDR1 is MDHEN, CDR2 SYDVKM. Trimming cost V 5 bases and J 0 bases; bases outside gene matches: 6. The CDR3 loop spans 15 amino acids. CDR3 nucleotide sequence: TGTGCCAGCAGTAGCCCGGGACAGATGAACACTGAAGCTTTCTTT. The encoded protein is CASSSPGQMNTEAFF.

V is TRBV5-6 and J is TRBJ1-3; D not resolved. V gave up 2 bases and J gave up 2 bases, with 8 bases separating them. Germline CDR1 and CDR2: SGHDT and YYEEEE. The CDR3 extends over 14 amino acids. CDR3 DNA sequence: TGTGCCAGCAGCTTAAGCGCTCCTGGAAACACCATATATTTT. This translates into CASSLSAPGNTIYF.

V usage is TRBV19 and J usage is TRBJ2-7; 7 nucleotides agree with TRBD1. The V and J ends lost 5 bases and 5 bases, in that order; junction bases with no gene match: 9. Germline V lookup: CDR1 LNHDA, CDR2 SQIVND (reference sequence). The CDR3 has 14 residues. The CDR3 DNA sequence: TGTGCCAGTAGTTCCTTGGACAGGTCCGACGAGCAGTACTTC. Residues: CASSSLDRSDEQYF.

The chain has TRBV7-6 and TRBJ2-7, with 11 bases lining up with TRBD2. The CDR3 has 16 residues. Trimming removed 1 base from V and 1 base from J; junction bases left unmatched: 3. Germline loops: CDR1 SGHVS, CDR2 FNYEAQ. CDR3 in amino acids: CASSLVASGRSYEQYF. The CDR3, as DNA: TGTGCCAGCAGCTTAGTGGCTAGCGGGAGGTCCTACGAGCAGTACTTC.